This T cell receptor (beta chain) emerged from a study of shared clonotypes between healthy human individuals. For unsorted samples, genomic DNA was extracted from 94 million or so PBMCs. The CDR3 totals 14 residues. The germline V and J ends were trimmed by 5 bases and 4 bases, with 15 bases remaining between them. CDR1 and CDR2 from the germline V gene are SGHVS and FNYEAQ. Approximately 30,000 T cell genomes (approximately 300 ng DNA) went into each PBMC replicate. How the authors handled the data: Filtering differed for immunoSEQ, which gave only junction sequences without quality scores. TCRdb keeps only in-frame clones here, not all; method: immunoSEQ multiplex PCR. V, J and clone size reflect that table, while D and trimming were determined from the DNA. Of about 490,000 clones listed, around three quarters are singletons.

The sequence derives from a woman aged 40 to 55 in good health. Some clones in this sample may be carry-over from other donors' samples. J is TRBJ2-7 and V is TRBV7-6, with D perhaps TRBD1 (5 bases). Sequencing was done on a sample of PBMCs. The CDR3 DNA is TGTGCCAGCAGCCTCGGACATGAACCATACGAGCAGTACTTC. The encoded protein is CASSLGHEPYEQYF.